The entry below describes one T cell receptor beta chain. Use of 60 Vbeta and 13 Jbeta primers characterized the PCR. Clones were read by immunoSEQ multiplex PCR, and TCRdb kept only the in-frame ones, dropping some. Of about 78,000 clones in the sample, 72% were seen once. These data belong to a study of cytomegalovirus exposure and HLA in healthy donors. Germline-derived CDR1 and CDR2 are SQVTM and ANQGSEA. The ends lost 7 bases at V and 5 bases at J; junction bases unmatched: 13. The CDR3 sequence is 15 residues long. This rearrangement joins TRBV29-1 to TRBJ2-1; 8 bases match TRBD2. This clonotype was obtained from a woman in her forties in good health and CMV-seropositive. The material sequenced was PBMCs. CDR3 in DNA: TGCAGCGCCTCTCGTCGGGAGGGGCGAAACAATGAGCAGTTCTTC. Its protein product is CSASRREGRNNEQFF.